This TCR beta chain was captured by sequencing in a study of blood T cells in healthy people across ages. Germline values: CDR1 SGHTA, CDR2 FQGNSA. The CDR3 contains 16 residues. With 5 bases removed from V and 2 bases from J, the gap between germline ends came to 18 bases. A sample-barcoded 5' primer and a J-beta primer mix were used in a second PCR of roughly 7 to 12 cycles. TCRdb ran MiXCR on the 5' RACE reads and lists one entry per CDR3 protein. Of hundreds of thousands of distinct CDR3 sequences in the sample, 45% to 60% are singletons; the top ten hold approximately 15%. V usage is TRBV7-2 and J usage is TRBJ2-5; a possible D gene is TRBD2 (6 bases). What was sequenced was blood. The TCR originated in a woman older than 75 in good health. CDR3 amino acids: CASSIGAGTGQETQYF. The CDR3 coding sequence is TGTGCCAGCAGCATCGGTGCGGGAACGGGGCAAGAGACCCAGTACTTC.